The 22 T cell receptor beta chains presented below share a single source sample, sequenced in a study of T cells in Graves' hyperthyroidism and ophthalmopathy. Amplification targeted TCR beta CDR3 regions from RNA transcripts. The study used the HTBI primer set for a first-round RT-PCR of the TCR CDR3. One entry per CDR3 protein results from TCRdb running MiXCR on the multiplex PCR reads. There are roughly 530,000 distinct CDR3 sequences in the sample; approximately 17% occur only once, and approximately 15% lies in the top ten. Sequencing was done on a sample of blood. These receptors were obtained from a young woman with Graves' ophthalmopathy.

This clonotype was observed at least ten times. The chain couples TRBV7-9 to TRBJ2-5; D possibly uses TRBD1 or TRBD2 (5 bases each). The CDR3 covers 14 residues. V lost 4 bases to trimming and J lost 2 bases, with 11 bases between them. Looked up from germline, CDR1 is SEHNR and CDR2 is FQNEAQ (reference sequence). The CDR3 coding sequence is TGTGCCAGCAGCTACACCGGGGCACAAGAGACCCAGTACTTC. Amino acid sequence: CASSYTGAQETQYF. Filled out from reference TRBV7-9 and TRBJ2-5, the complete variable domain reads DTGVSQNPRHKITKRGQNVTFRCDPISEHNRLYWYRQTLGQGPEFLTYFQNEAQLEKSRLLSDRFSAERPKGSFSTLEIQRTEQGDSAMYLCASSYTGAQETQYFGPGTRLLVL.

The chain uses TRBV30 and TRBJ2-3, with 10 bases fitting TRBD1. Germline V gene lookup returns CDR1 GTSNPN and CDR2 SVGIG (reference sequence). CDR3 length equals 13 residues. After removal of 5 bases from V and 5 bases from J, the junction contained 4 bases not matched to a gene. The CDR3 DNA follows: TGTGCCTGGGGGACAGGGGCGGGAGATACGCAGTATTTT. Translation gives CAWGTGAGDTQYF.

This clonotype was observed many times. The V and J genes are TRBV7-9 and TRBJ1-2, with TRBD1 as a possible D gene (6 bases). The CDR3 runs to 15 residues. The ends were cut back, 1 base at V and 4 bases at J, with 13 bases in the middle. Per germline, CDR1 SEHNR and CDR2 FQNEAQ (reference sequence). The CDR3, as DNA: TGTGCCAGCAGCTTAGGTGAAGGGGGACCCTATGGCTACACCTTC. It codes for CASSLGEGGPYGYTF.

This chain joins TRBV20-1 and TRBJ1-2; tentative D call: TRBD1 (6 bases). The germline V and J ends were trimmed by 3 bases and 3 bases, with 11 bases remaining between them. Germline CDR1 DFQATT, CDR2 SNEGSKA (reference sequence). This CDR3 contains 13 residues. CDR3 residues: CSASQGRDYGYTF. The CDR3 nucleotides are TGCAGTGCTAGCCAGGGGAGGGACTATGGCTACACCTTC.

The chain joins TRBV27 to TRBJ2-5; the D is unclear. The CDR3 spans 15 residues. V lost 1 base and J lost 1, with 10 bases in between. CDR1 is MNHEY and CDR2 is SMNVEV in the germline V gene (reference sequence). CDR3 sequence reads: CASSLWVGSQETQYF. DNA for the CDR3: TGTGCCAGCAGTTTATGGGTCGGTAGCCAAGAGACCCAGTACTTC.

This chain joins TRBV7-9 and TRBJ2-3, with 8 nucleotides matching TRBD1. Germline CDR1 is SEHNR and CDR2 is FQNEAQ (reference sequence). CDR3 length: 15 residues. V dropped 5 bases and J dropped 6; count of bases not matched to a gene: 10. The CDR3 region is CASSNPGQARDTQYF. The CDR3 coding sequence is TGTGCCAGCAGCAACCCGGGACAGGCCAGGGATACGCAGTATTTT. The full variable domain, in which reference TRBV7-9 and TRBJ2-3 provide the parts outside the CDR3, is DTGVSQNPRHKITKRGQNVTFRCDPISEHNRLYWYRQTLGQGPEFLTYFQNEAQLEKSRLLSDRFSAERPKGSFSTLEIQRTEQGDSAMYLCASSNPGQARDTQYFGPGTRLTVL.

This rearrangement joins TRBV27 to TRBJ2-5; the D is unclear. V was clipped by 0 bases and J by 1 base, with 9 bases between them. CDR1 and CDR2 from the germline V gene are MNHEY and SMNVEV (reference sequence). This CDR3 region has 15 residues. The CDR3 DNA reads as TGTGCCAGCAGTTTATCGCCGGCCAGCCAAGAGACCCAGTACTTC. Its protein is CASSLSPASQETQYF.

The chain joins TRBV29-1 to TRBJ1-2, with 8 positions matching TRBD1. The germline V gene encodes CDR1 SQVTM and CDR2 ANQGSEA. CDR3 length: 13 amino acids. The V and J ends lost 4 bases and 3 bases, in that order; junction bases with no gene match: 4. This chain's CDR3 is CSVVAGGDYGYTF. In DNA, the CDR3 is TGCAGCGTTGTAGCAGGGGGCGACTATGGCTACACCTTC.

This clonotype was found many times. The genes are TRBV19 and TRBJ1-1, with a tentative D call TRBD1 (6 bases). The CDR3 spans 12 residues. Germline V gene lookup returns CDR1 LNHDA and CDR2 SQIVND (reference sequence). The germline V and J ends were trimmed by 5 bases and 8 bases, with 12 bases remaining between them. The chain's CDR3 is CASSQTGSEAFF. The CDR3 coding sequence is TGTGCCAGTAGTCAAACAGGGTCAGAAGCTTTCTTT.

This chain connects TRBV10-3 to TRBJ2-5, with TRBD2 matching over 12 bases. Trimming took 2 bases from V and 2 from J; bases not matched to a gene: 6. The CDR3 loop spans 17 amino acids. Germline-derived CDR1 and CDR2 are ENHRY and SYGVKD. The CDR3, as DNA: TGTGCCATCAGTGAGAACCTAGCGGGGGGGCAACAAGAGACCCAGTACTTC. Translating it yields CAISENLAGGQQETQYF.

This clonotype was recorded a few times. This chain connects TRBV4-1 to TRBJ1-2, with 9 bases that match TRBD1. Looked up from germline, CDR1 is MGHRA and CDR2 is YSYEKL. Unmatched junction bases numbered 4, after V lost 0 bases and J lost 5 bases. The CDR3 runs 15 residues. CDR3 nucleotides: TGCGCCAGCAGCCAAGATCTAGGACAGGGGTATGGCTACACCTTC. Encoded protein: CASSQDLGQGYGYTF.

The sample holds a few counts of this clonotype. V and J are TRBV6-2 or TRBV6-3 and TRBJ2-3; no clear D. CDR1 and CDR2 from the germline V gene are MNHEY and SVGEGT. The V end was cut by 8 bases, the J end by 0 bases, with 12 bases between. The CDR3 has 14 residues. CDR3 coding DNA: TGTGCCAGCGGTGGTTATACTAGCACAGATACGCAGTATTTT. Its protein product is CASGGYTSTDTQYF.

This clonotype was seen a single time. The rearrangement uses TRBV30 and TRBJ1-5, with 9 bases identical to TRBD1. CDR1 and CDR2 from the germline V gene are GTSNPN and SVGIG (reference sequence). There are 15 residues in the CDR3. Trimming at V came to 3 bases and at J to 2 bases, leaving 5 bases not matched to a gene. The CDR3 DNA sequence: TGTGCCTGGAGCGGGGACAGGGCGGGCAATCAGCCCCAGCATTTT. Amino acids: CAWSGDRAGNQPQHF. Based on the CDR3 plus reference TRBV30 and TRBJ1-5, the full variable domain is SQTIHQWPATLVQPVGSPLSLECTVEGTSNPNLYWYRQAAGRGLQLLFYSVGIGQISSEVPQNLSASRPQDRQFILSSKKLLLSDSGFYLCAWSGDRAGNQPQHFGDGTRLSIL.

This clonotype has a handful of counts. A read error is possible here, since a much larger clone lies one base away. The rearrangement links TRBV20-1 to TRBJ2-1; D is unclear. This CDR3 is built from 13 residues. The ends were cut back, 2 bases at V and 7 bases at J, with 12 bases in the middle. Germline CDR1 DFQATT, CDR2 SNEGSKA (reference sequence). CDR3 bases: TGCAGTGCTAGACCCACCTACTTGAATGAGCAGTTCTTC. Its translation: CSARPTYLNEQFF.

This clonotype came up many times. This chain uses TRBV29-1 with TRBJ2-7, with D perhaps matching TRBD1 (6 bases). Germline loops: CDR1 SQVTM, CDR2 ANQGSEA. Deletions cut 4 bases from V and 2 bases from J, with 18 bases between. This CDR3 is 15 amino acids long. This chain's CDR3 is CSVVKGDGITYEQYF. The CDR3 DNA follows: TGCAGCGTTGTAAAGGGGGACGGTATTACCTACGAGCAGTACTTC.

This clonotype was observed a handful of times. The chain has TRBV20-1 and TRBJ2-7, with D perhaps assigned TRBD1 or TRBD2 (5 bases each). V was pared by 0 bases and J by 0 bases, with 27 bases between. The CDR3 consists of 20 residues. Germline assignment: CDR1 DFQATT and CDR2 SNEGSKA (reference sequence). CDR3 coding DNA: TGCAGTGCTAGAGATTTATGGGACGCGGGCAGCGAACGGAGCTCCTACGAGCAGTACTTC. Protein product: CSARDLWDAGSERSSYEQYF.

The V gene is TRBV30, the J gene TRBJ2-3; possible D gene TRBD1, 5 bases. Germline-derived CDR1 and CDR2 are GTSNPN and SVGIG (reference sequence). This CDR3 spans 14 amino acids. V dropped 5 bases and J dropped 0 bases, with 12 bases sitting between them. Here the CDR3 reads CAWGAGPSTDTQYF. CDR3 sequence (DNA): TGTGCCTGGGGGGCCGGGCCGAGCACAGATACGCAGTATTTT.

Many counts were recorded for this clonotype. The gene calls are TRBV20-1 and TRBJ2-1; D assignment may be TRBD1 or TRBD2 (5 bases each). The CDR3 contains 16 residues. Per germline, CDR1 DFQATT and CDR2 SNEGSKA (reference sequence). The ends were cut back, 1 base at V and 2 bases at J, with 15 bases in the middle. Written as DNA, the CDR3 is TGCAGTGCTAGAGGGGCGTCGGGACGGCCCTACAATGAGCAGTTCTTC. It yields the protein CSARGASGRPYNEQFF.

This clonotype was found many times. The gene calls are TRBV11-2 and TRBJ2-7; TRBD1 aligns across 8 bases. The CDR3 sequence is 17 residues long. V shed 4 bases, J shed 4 bases, and the junction held 15 bases outside the gene matches. Per germline, CDR1 SGHAT and CDR2 FQNNGV. The CDR3 DNA is TGTGCCAGCAGCTCCCTGAGGGGATCCAGGGGGCCTTACGAGCAGTACTTC. This sequence encodes CASSSLRGSRGPYEQYF.

This clonotype was recorded only once. CDR3 sequence reads: CASRGDRNANTGELFF. Written as DNA, the CDR3 is TGTGCCAGCAGGGGGGACAGAAACGCGAACACCGGGGAGCTGTTTTTT. J is TRBJ2-2 and V is TRBV28; 7 bases map to TRBD1. The length of the CDR3 is 16 residues. J was trimmed by 0 bases and V by 6 bases; bases with no gene match: 7. Looked up from germline, CDR1 is MDHEN and CDR2 is SYDVKM. The full variable domain, its missing parts supplied by reference TRBV28 and TRBJ2-2, is DVKVTQSSRYLVKRTGEKVFLECVQDMDHENMFWYRQDPGLGLRLIYFSYDVKMKEKGDIPEGYSVSREKKERFSLILESASTNQTSMYLCASRGDRNANTGELFFGEGSRLTVL.

V usage is TRBV6-4 and J usage is TRBJ2-3; 11 bases map to TRBD1. This CDR3 contains 14 residues. V shed 4 bases and J 8 bases; nucleotides not matched to a gene: 5. Germline values: CDR1 MRHNA, CDR2 SNTAGT. The CDR3 DNA follows: TGTGCCAGCAGTGGCGGACAGGGGGCGGGTACGCAGTATTTT. This translates into CASSGGQGAGTQYF.

This clonotype came up once. A much larger clonotype is one base distant, so this may be a read error. V usage is TRBV5-1 and J usage is TRBJ2-3; unclear D gene. Trimming pared 1 base from V and 4 bases from J, leaving 4 bases between. The germline CDR1 and CDR2 sequences are SGHRS and YFSETQ. The CDR3 has 12 amino acids. The CDR3 reads CASSLNSDTQYF. As DNA, the CDR3 is TGCGCCAGCAGCTTGAACTCAGATACGCAGTATTTT.